Sequencing of this T cell receptor beta chain was carried out in a study of response to subunit inactivated influenza vaccine. Study-level points and caveats: The authors proposed limited new T cell recruitment per seasonal influenza vaccination.

As regards this clonotype: Its target is not known.

TCRdb re-called the RT-PCR reads with MiXCR, one entry per CDR3 protein. The sample includes about 570,000 distinct CDR3 sequences, 10% to 15% seen only once; the top ten take roughly 10%. This clonotype was obtained from a man in his fifties who received an inactivated influenza vaccine. This sample comprised PBMCs from blood, obtained on the day of vaccination.

The CDR3 coding sequence is TGCAGTGCTAGTAGAGTGGGAGCCCCCGAGGATACGCAGTATTTT. Translating it yields CSASRVGAPEDTQYF. The chain carries TRBV20-1 and TRBJ2-3; D possibly corresponds to TRBD2 (5 bases). Germline CDR1 DFQATT, CDR2 SNEGSKA (reference sequence). Trimming pared 3 bases from V and 6 bases from J, leaving 19 bases between. The CDR3 is made up of 15 amino acids.